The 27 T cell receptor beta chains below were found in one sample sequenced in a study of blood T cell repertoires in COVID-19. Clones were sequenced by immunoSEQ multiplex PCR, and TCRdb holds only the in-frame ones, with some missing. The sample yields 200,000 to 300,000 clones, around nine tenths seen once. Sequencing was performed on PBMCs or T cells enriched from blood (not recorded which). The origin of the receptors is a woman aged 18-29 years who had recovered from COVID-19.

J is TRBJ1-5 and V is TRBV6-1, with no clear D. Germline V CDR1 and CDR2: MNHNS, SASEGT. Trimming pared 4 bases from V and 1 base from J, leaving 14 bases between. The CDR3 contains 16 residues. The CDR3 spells CASSALEKLSNQPQHF. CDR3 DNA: TGTGCCAGCAGTGCCTTAGAGAAACTGAGCAATCAGCCCCAGCATTTT.

This CDR3 reads CASSQSSSGSRVQYF. CDR3 DNA sequence: TGTGCCAGCAGCCAATCTTCTAGCGGGAGTCGAGTGCAGTACTTC. This chain connects TRBV3-1 (or the pseudogene TRBV3-2) to TRBJ2-7; 10 nucleotides line up with TRBD2. There are 15 residues in the CDR3. Germline trimming cut 2 bases from V and 9 bases from J; bases unmatched to any gene: 10. Germline CDR1 reads LGHDT; CDR2 reads YNNKEL (reference sequence).

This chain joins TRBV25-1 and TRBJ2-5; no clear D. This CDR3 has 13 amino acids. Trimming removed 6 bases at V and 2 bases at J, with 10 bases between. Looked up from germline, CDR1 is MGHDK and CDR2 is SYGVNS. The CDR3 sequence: CASRGAGQETQYF. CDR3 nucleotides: TGTGCCAGCAGGGGTGCAGGTCAAGAGACCCAGTACTTC.

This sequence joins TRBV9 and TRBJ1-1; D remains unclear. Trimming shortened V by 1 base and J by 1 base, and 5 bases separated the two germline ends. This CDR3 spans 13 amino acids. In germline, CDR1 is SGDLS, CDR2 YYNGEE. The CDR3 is CASSVLPNTEAFF. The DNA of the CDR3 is TGTGCCAGCAGCGTACTCCCGAACACTGAAGCTTTCTTT.

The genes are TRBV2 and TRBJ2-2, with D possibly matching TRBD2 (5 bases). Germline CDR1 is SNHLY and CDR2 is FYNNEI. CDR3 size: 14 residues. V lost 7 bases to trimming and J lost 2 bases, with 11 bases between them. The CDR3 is CASKGGDNTGELFF. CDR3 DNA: TGTGCCAGCAAAGGAGGAGATAACACCGGGGAGCTGTTTTTT.

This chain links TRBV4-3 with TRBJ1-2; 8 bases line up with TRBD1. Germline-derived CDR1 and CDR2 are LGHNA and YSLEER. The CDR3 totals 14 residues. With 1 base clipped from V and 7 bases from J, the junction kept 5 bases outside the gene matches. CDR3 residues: CASSQVQGASGYTF. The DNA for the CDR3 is TGCGCCAGCAGCCAAGTCCAGGGGGCGAGTGGCTACACCTTC.

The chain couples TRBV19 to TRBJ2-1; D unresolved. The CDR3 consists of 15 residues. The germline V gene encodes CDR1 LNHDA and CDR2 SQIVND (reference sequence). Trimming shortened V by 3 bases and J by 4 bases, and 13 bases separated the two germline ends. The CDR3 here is CASSMAGSRYNEQFF. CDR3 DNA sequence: TGTGCCAGTAGTATGGCCGGGTCTAGGTACAATGAGCAGTTCTTC.

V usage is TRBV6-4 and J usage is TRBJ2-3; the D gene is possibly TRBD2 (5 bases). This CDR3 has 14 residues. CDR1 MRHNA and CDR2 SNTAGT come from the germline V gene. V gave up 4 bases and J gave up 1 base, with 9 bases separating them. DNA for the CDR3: TGTGCCAGCAGTGGGGAGTACGGCACAGATACGCAGTATTTT. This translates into CASSGEYGTDTQYF.

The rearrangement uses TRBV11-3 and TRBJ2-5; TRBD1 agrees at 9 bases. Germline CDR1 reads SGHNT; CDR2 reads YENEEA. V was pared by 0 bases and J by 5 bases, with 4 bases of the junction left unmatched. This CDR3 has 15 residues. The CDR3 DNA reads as TGTGCCAGCAGCTTAGAACAGGGGGCTCACGAGACCCAGTACTTC. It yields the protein CASSLEQGAHETQYF.

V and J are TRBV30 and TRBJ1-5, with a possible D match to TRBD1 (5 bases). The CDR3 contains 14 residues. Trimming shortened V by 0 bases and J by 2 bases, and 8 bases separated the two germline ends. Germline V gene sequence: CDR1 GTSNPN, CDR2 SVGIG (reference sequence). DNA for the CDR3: TGTGCCTGGAGTGTAGGAGGGGGCAATCAGCCCCAGCATTTT. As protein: CAWSVGGGNQPQHF.

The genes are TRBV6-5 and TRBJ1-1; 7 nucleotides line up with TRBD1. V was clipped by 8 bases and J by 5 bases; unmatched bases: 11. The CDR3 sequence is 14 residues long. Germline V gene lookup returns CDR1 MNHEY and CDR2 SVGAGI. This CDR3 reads CASRREGGFTEAFF. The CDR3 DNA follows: TGTGCCAGCCGCCGGGAAGGGGGCTTTACTGAAGCTTTCTTT.

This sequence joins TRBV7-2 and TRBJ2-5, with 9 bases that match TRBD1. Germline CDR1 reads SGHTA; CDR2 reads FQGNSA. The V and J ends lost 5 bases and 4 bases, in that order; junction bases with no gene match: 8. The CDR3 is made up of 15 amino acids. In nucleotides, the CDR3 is TGTGCCAGCAGCCCGGGGACAGGGAGGGGAGAGACCCAGTACTTC. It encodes CASSPGTGRGETQYF.

CDR3 protein: CASSLAERPMNTEAFF. CDR3 bases: TGTGCCAGCAGTTTAGCGGAGCGTCCCATGAACACTGAAGCTTTCTTT. The chain recombines TRBV28 with TRBJ1-1; unclear D gene. Germline CDR1 MDHEN, CDR2 SYDVKM. This CDR3 comprises 16 residues. The V and J ends lost 2 bases and 0 bases respectively, with 13 bases between them.

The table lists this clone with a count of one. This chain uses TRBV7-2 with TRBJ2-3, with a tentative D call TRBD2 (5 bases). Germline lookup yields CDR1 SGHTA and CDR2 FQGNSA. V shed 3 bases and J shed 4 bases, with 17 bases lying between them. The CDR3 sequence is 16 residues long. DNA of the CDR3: TGTGCCAGCAGCTTCCCCCCGGACTCCTTTTCAGATACGCAGTATTTT. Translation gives CASSFPPDSFSDTQYF.

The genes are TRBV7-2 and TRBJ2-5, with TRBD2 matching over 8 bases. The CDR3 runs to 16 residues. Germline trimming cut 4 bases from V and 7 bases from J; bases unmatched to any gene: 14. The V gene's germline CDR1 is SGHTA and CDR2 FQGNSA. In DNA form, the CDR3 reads TGTGCCAGCAGCTACTTAAGCGGGGGTCGGGTGGGGACCCAGTACTTC. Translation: CASSYLSGGRVGTQYF.

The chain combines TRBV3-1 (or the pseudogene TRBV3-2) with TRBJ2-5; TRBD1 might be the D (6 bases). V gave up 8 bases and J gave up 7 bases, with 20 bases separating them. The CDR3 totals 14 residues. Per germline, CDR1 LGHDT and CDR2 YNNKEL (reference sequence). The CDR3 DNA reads TGTGCCAGCCTGGGGGCAGGGCGAGCTCGGACCCAGTACTTC. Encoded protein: CASLGAGRARTQYF.

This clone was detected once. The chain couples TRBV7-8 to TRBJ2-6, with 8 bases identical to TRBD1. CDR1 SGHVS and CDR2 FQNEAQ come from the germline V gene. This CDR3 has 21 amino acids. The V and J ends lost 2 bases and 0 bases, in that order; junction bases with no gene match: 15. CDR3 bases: TGTGCCAGCAGCTTAAAGGGTCGGTTTGACAGGGGAGGCTCTGGGGCCAACGTCCTGACTTTC. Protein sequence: CASSLKGRFDRGGSGANVLTF.

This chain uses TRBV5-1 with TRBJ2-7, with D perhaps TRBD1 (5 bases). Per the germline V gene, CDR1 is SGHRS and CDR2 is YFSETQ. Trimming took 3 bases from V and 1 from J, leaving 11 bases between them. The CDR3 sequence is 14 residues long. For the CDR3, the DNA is TGCGCCAGCAGCTGGAATCAGGGATCCTACGAGCAGTACTTC. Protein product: CASSWNQGSYEQYF. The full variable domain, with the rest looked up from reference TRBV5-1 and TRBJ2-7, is KAGVTQTPRYLIKTRGQQVTLSCSPISGHRSVSWYQQTPGQGLQFLFEYFSETQRNKGNFPGRFSGRQFSNSRSEMNVSTLELGDSALYLCASSWNQGSYEQYFGPGTRLTVT.

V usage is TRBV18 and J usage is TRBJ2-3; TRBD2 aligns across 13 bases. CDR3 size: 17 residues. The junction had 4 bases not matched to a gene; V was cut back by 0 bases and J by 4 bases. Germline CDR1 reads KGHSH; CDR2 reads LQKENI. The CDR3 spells CASSPPRLAGGADTQYF. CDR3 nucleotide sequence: TGTGCCAGCTCACCACCGCGACTAGCGGGAGGTGCAGATACGCAGTATTTT.

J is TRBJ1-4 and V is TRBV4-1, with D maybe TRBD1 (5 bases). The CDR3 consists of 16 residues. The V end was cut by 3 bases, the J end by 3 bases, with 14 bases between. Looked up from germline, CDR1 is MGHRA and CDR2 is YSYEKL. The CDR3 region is CASSQPVRGSNEKLFF. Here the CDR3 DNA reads TGCGCCAGCAGCCAGCCCGTTCGGGGGTCTAATGAAAAACTGTTTTTT.

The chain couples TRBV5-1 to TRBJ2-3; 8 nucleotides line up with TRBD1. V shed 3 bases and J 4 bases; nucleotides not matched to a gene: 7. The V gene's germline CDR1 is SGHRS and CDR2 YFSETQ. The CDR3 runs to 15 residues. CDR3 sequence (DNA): TGCGCCAGCAGCTGGCAGGGGGCACCGGCAGATACGCAGTATTTT. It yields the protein CASSWQGAPADTQYF.

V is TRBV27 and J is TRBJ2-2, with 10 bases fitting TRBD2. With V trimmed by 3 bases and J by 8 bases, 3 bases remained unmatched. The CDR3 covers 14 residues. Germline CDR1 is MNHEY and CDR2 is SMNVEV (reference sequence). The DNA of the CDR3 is TGTGCCAGCAGTTTTTCGGGACTAGCGGGGGAGCTGTTTTTT. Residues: CASSFSGLAGELFF.

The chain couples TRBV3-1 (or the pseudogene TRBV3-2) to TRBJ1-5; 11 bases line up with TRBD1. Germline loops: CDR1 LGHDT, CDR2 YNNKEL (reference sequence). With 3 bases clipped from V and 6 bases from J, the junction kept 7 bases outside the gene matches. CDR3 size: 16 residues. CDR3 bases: TGTGCCAGCAGCCACGGGCCGGACAGGGGGCTTCAGCCCCAGCATTTT. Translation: CASSHGPDRGLQPQHF.

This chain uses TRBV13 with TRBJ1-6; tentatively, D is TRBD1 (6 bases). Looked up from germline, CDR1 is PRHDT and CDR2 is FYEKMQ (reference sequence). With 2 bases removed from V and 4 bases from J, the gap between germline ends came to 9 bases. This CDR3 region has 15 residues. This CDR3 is CASSLYRDYNSPLHF. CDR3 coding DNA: TGTGCCAGCAGCTTATACAGGGATTATAATTCACCCCTCCACTTT.

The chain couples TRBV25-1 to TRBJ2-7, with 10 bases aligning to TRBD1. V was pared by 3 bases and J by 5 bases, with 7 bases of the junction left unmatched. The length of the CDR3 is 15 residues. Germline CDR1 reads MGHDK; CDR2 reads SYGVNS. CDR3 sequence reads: CASSDVTGGADEQYF. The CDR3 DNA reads TGTGCCAGCAGTGATGTGACAGGGGGCGCGGACGAGCAGTACTTC.

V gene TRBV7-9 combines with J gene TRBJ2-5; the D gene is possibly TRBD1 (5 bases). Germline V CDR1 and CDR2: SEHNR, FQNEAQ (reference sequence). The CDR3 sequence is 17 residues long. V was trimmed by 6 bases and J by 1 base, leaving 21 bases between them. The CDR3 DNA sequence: TGTGCCAGCAGTTGGGTCCGGGTCAGGGCCCTCCAAGAGACCCAGTACTTC. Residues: CASSWVRVRALQETQYF.

The CDR3 sequence: CASRFPGGFQETQYF. CDR3 DNA: TGTGCCAGCAGATTTCCAGGGGGGTTCCAAGAGACCCAGTACTTC. The chain links TRBV28 to TRBJ2-5; D perhaps matches TRBD1 (7 bases). CDR3 size: 15 residues. In germline, CDR1 is MDHEN, CDR2 SYDVKM. V lost 6 bases, J lost 1 base, and 15 bases lay in between.